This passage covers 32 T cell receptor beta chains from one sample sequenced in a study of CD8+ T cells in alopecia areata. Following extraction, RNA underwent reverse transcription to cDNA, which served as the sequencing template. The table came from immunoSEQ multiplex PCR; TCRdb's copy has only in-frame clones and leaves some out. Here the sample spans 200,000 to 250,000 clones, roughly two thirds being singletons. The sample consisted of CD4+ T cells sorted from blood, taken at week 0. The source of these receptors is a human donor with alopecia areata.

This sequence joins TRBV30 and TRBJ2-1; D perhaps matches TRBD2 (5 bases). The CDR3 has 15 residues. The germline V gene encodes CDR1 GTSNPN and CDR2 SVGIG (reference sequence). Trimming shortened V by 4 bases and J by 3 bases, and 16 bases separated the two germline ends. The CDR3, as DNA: TGTGCCTGGAAAGGCCCTAGCCTGATCTACAATGAGCAGTTCTTC. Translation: CAWKGPSLIYNEQFF.

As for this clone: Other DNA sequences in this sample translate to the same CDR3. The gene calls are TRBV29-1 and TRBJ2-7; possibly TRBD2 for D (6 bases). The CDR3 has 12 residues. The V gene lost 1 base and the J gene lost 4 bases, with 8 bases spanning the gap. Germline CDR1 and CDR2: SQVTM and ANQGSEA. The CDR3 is CSVEGGGYEQYF. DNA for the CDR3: TGCAGCGTTGAAGGGGGAGGTTACGAGCAGTACTTC.

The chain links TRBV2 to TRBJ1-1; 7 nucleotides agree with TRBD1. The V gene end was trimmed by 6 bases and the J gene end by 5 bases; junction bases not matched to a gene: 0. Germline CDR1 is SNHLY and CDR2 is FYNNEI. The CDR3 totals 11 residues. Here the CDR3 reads CASRQGTEAFF. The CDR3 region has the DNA TGTGCCAGCAGACAGGGGACTGAAGCTTTCTTT.

In DNA form, the CDR3 reads TGTGCCAGCAGTTTCGAGGAGGGGCGGAGGTTCGATGAGCAGTTCTTC. Its protein product is CASSFEEGRRFDEQFF. V gene TRBV6-5 combines with J gene TRBJ2-1; maybe TRBD2 (6 bases). This CDR3 comprises 16 residues. V lost 4 bases to trimming and J lost 8 bases, with 21 bases between them. Germline V gene sequence: CDR1 MNHEY, CDR2 SVGAGI.

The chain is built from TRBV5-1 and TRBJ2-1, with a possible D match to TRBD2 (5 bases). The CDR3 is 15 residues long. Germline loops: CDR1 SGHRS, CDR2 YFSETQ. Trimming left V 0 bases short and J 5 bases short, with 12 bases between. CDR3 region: CASSLAWTRNNEQFF. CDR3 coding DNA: TGCGCCAGCAGCTTGGCTTGGACTCGCAACAATGAGCAGTTCTTC.

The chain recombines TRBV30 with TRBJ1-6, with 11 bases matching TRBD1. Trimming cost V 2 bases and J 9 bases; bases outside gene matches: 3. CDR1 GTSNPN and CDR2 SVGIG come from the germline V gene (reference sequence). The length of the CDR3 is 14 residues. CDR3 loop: CAWSIGQGASPLHF. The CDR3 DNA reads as TGTGCCTGGAGTATAGGACAGGGGGCTTCACCCCTCCACTTT. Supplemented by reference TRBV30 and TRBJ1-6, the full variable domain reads SQTIHQWPATLVQPVGSPLSLECTVEGTSNPNLYWYRQAAGRGLQLLFYSVGIGQISSEVPQNLSASRPQDRQFILSSKKLLLSDSGFYLCAWSIGQGASPLHFGNGTRLTVT.

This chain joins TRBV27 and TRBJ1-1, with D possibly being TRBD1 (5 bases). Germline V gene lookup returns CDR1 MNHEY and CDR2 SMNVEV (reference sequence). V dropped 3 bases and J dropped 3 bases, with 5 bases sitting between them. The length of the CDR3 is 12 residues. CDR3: CASSLGDTEAFF. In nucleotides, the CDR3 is TGTGCCAGCAGTTTGGGGGACACTGAAGCTTTCTTT.

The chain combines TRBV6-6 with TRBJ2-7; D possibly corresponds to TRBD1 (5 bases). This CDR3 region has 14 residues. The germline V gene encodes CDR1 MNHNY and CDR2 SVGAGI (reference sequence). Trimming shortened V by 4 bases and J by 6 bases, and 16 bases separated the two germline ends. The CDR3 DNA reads TGTGCCAGCAGTTTCTCCGGTAGGGGAAGCGAGCAGTACTTC. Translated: CASSFSGRGSEQYF.

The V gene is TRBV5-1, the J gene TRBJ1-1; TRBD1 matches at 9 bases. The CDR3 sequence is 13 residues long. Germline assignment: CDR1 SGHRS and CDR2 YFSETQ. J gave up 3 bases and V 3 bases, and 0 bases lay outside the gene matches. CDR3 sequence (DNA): TGCGCCAGCAGCTGGGACAGGGACACTGAAGCTTTCTTT. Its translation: CASSWDRDTEAFF. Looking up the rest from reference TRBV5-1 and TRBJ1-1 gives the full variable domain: KAGVTQTPRYLIKTRGQQVTLSCSPISGHRSVSWYQQTPGQGLQFLFEYFSETQRNKGNFPGRFSGRQFSNSRSEMNVSTLELGDSALYLCASSWDRDTEAFFGQGTRLTVV.

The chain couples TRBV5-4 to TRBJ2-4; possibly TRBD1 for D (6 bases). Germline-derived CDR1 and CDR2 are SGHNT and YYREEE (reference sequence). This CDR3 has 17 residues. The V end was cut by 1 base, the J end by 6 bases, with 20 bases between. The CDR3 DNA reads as TGTGCCAGCAGCTTGTTAAACGGACAGTTTATCGGAAACATTCAGTACTTC. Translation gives CASSLLNGQFIGNIQYF.

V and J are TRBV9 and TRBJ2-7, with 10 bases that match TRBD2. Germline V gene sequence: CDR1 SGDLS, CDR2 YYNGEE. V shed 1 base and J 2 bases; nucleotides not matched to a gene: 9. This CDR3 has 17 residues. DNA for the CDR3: TGTGCCAGCAGCGTAACAACTAGCGGGGCCCCTCCCTACGAGCAGTACTTC. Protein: CASSVTTSGAPPYEQYF.

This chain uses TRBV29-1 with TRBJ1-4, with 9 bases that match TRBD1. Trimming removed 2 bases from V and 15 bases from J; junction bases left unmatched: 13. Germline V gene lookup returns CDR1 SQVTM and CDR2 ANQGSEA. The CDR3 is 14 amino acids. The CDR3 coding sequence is TGCAGCGTTGAAAAGGGACAGGGAGGCGGTCAATTGTTTTTT. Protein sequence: CSVEKGQGGGQLFF.

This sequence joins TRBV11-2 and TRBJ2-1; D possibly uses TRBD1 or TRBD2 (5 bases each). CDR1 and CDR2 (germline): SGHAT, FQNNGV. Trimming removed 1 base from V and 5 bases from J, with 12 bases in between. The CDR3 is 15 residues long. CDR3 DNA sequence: TGTGCCAGCAGCTTAGCTCTCGGGACCAACAATGAGCAGTTCTTC. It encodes CASSLALGTNNEQFF.

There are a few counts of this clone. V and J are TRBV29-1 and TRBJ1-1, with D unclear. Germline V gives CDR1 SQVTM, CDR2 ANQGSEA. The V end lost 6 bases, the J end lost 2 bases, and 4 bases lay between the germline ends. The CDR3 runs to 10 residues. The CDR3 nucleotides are TGCAGCGTATATAACACTGAAGCTTTCTTT. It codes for CSVYNTEAFF.

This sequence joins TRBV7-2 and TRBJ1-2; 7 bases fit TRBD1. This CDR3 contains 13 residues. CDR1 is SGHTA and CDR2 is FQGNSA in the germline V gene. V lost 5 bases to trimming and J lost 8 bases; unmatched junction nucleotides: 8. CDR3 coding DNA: TGTGCCAGCAGCCCCCAGGGGGTGAGAGGCTACACCTTC. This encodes CASSPQGVRGYTF.

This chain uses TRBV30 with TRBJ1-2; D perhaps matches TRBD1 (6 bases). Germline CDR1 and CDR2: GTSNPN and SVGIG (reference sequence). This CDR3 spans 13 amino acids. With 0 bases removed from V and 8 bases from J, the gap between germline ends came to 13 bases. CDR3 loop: CAWSVWGAEGYTF. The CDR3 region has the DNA TGTGCCTGGAGTGTCTGGGGGGCGGAAGGCTACACCTTC.

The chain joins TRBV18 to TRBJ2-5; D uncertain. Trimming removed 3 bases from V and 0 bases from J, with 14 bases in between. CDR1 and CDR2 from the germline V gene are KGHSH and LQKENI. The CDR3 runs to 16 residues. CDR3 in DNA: TGTGCCAGCTCACCGAGGCTACTACGCAACCAAGAGACCCAGTACTTC. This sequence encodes CASSPRLLRNQETQYF.

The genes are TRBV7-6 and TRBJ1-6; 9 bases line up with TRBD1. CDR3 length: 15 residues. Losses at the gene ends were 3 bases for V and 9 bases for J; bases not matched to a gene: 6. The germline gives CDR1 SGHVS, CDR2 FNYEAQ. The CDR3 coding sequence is TGTGCCAGCAGCTTCTCACAGGGGGCGGGTTCACCCCTCCACTTT. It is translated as CASSFSQGAGSPLHF.

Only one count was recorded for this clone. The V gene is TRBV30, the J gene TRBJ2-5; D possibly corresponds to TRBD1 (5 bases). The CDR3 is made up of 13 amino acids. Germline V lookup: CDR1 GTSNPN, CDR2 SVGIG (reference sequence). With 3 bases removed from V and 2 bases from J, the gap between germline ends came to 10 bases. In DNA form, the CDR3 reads TGTGCCTGGAGCCCAGGGTTTCAAGAGACCCAGTACTTC. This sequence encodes CAWSPGFQETQYF.

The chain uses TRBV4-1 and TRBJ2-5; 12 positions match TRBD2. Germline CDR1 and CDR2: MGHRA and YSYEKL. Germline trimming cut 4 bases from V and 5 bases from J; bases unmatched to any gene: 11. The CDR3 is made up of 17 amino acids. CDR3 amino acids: CASSLDASGGAAETQYF. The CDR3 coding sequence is TGCGCCAGCAGCCTAGACGCTAGCGGGGGGGCCGCGGAGACCCAGTACTTC.

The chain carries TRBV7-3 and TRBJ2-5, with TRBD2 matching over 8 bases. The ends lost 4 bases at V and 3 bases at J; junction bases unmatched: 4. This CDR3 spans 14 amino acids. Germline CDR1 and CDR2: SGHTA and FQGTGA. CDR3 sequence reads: CASSSSGGEETQYF. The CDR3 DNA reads TGTGCCAGCAGCTCCTCCGGGGGGGAAGAGACCCAGTACTTC.

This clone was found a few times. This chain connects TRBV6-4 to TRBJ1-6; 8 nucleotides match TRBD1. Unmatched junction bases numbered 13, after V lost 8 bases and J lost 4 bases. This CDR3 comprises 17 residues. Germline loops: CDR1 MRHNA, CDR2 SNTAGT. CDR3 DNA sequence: TGTGCCAGCTCGGACAGGGCCCCACCCGCTTATAATTCACCCCTCCACTTT. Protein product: CASSDRAPPAYNSPLHF.

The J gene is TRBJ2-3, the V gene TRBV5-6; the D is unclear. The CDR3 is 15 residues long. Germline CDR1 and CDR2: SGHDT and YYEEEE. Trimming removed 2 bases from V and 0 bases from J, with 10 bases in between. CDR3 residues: CASSFNILSTDTQYF. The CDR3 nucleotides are TGTGCCAGCAGCTTTAACATCCTGAGCACAGATACGCAGTATTTT.

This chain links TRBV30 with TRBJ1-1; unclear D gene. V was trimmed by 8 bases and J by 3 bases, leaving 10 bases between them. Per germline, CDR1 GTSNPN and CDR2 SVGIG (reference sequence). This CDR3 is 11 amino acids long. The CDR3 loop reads CALRRDTEAFF. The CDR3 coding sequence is TGTGCCCTACGAAGGGACACTGAAGCTTTCTTT.

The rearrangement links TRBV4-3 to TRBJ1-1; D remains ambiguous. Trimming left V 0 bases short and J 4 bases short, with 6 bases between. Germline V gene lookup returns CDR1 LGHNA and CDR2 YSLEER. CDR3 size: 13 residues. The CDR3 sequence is CASSQEGSTEAFF. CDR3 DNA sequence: TGCGCCAGCAGCCAAGAAGGGTCCACTGAAGCTTTCTTT.

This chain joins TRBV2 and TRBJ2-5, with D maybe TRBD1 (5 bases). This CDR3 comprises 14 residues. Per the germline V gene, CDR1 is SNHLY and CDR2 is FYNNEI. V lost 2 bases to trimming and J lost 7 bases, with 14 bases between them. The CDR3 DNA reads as TGTGCCAGCAGTGAAAGTACAGGCGATTCGACCCAGTACTTC. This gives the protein CASSESTGDSTQYF. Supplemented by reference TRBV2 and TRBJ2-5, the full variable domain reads EPEVTQTPSHQVTQMGQEVILRCVPISNHLYFYWYRQILGQKVEFLVSFYNNEISEKSEIFDDQFSVERPDGSNFTLKIRSTKLEDSAMYFCASSESTGDSTQYFGPGTRLLVL.

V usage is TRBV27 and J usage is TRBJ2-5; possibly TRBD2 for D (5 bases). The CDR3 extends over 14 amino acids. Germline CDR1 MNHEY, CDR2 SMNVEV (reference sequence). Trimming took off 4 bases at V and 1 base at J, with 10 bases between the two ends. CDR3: CASSSTRFQETQYF. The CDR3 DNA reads TGTGCCAGCAGTTCTACTAGATTCCAAGAGACCCAGTACTTC.

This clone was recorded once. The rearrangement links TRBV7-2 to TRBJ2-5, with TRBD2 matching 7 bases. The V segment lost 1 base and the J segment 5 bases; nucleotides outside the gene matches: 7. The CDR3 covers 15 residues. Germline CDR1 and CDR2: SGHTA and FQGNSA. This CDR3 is CASSLGLAPWETQYF. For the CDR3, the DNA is TGTGCCAGCAGCTTAGGACTAGCCCCGTGGGAGACCCAGTACTTC.

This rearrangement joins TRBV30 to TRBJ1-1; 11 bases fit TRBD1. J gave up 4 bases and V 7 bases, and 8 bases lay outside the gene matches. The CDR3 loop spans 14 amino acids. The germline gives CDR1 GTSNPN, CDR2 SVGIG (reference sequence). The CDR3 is CASTGTGGRTEAFF. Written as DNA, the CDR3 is TGTGCCTCGACCGGGACAGGGGGACGCACTGAAGCTTTCTTT.

CDR3 residues: CAWSRDRTYGYTF. The CDR3 nucleotides read TGTGCCTGGAGCCGGGACAGAACCTATGGCTACACCTTC. The V and J genes are TRBV30 and TRBJ1-2, with 7 positions matching TRBD1. V gave up 3 bases and J gave up 4 bases; unmatched junction bases: 5. Germline V CDR1 and CDR2: GTSNPN, SVGIG (reference sequence). There are 13 residues in the CDR3.

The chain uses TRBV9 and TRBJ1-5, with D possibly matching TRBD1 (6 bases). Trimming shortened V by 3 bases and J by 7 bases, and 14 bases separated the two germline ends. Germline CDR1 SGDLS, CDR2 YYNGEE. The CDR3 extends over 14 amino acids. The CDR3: CASSGPGARQPQHF. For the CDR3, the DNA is TGTGCCAGCAGCGGACCAGGGGCGAGGCAGCCCCAGCATTTT.

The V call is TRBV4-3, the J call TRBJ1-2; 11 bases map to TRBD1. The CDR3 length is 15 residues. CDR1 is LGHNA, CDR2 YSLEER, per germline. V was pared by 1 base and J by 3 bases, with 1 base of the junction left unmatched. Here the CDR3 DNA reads TGCGCCAGCAGCCAAGGGGGACAGGGGGACTATGGCTACACCTTC. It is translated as CASSQGGQGDYGYTF.